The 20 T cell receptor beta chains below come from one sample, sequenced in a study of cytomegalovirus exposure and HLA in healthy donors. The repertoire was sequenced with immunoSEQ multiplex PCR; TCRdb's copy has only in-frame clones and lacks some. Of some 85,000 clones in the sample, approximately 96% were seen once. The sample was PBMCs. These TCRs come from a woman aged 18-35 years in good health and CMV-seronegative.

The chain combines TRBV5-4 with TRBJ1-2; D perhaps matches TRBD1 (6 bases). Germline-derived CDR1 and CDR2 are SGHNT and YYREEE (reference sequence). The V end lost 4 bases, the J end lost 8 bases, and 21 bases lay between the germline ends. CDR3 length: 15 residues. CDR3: CASSIADRQLGGYTF. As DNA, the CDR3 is TGTGCCAGCAGCATAGCCGACAGGCAGTTGGGGGGCTACACCTTC.

Written as DNA, the CDR3 is TGTGCCAGTAGTCGCTGGAGCTCTGGAAACACCATATATTTT. Its translation: CASSRWSSGNTIYF. This chain uses TRBV19 with TRBJ1-3, with unresolved D. Germline V gene sequence: CDR1 LNHDA, CDR2 SQIVND (reference sequence). V lost 5 bases to trimming and J lost 0 bases, with 8 bases between them. CDR3 length equals 14 residues.

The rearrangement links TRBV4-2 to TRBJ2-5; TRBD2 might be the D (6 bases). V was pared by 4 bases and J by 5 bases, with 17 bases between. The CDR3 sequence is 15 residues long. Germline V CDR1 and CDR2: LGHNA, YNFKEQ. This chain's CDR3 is CASSLTTGVEETQYF. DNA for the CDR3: TGTGCCAGCAGCCTAACGACGGGGGTGGAGGAGACCCAGTACTTC.

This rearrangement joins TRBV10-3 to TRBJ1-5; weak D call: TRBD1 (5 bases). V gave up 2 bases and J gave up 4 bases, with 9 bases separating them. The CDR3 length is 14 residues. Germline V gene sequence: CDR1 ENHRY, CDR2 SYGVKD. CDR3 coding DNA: TGTGCCATCAGTGAGGGGGGGGGTAATCAGCCCCAGCATTTT. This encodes CAISEGGGNQPQHF.

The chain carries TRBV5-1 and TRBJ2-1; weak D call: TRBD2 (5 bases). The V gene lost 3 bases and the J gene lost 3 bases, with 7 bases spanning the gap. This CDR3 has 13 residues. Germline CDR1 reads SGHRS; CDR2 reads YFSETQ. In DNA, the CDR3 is TGCGCCAGCAGCTCTGCGGGCTACAATGAGCAGTTCTTC. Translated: CASSSAGYNEQFF.

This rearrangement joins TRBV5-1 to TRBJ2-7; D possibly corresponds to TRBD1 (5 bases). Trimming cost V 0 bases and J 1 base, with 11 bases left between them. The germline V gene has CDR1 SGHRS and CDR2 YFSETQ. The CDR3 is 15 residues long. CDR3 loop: CASSLVQGISYEQYF. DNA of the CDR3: TGCGCCAGCAGCTTGGTCCAGGGTATTTCCTACGAGCAGTACTTC.

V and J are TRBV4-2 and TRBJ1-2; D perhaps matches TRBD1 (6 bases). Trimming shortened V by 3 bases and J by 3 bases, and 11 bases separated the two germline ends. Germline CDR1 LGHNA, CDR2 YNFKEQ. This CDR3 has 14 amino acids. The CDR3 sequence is CASSHWTDDYGYTF. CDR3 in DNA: TGTGCCAGCAGCCATTGGACAGACGACTATGGCTACACCTTC.

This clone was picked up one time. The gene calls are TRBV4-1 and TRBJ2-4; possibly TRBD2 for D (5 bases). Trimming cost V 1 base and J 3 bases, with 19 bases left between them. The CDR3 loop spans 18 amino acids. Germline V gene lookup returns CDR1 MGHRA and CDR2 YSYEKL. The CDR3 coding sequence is TGCGCCAGCAGCCAAGTAGCTAGCAGAGACCCCTACAAAAACATTCAGTACTTC. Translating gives CASSQVASRDPYKNIQYF.

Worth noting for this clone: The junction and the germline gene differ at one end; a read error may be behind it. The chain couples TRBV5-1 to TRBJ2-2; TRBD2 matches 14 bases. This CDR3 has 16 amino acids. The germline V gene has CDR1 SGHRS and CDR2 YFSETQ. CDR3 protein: CASSLGLAGVAGELFF. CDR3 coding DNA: TGCGCCAGCAGTTTGGGACTAGCGGGAGTGGCCGGGGAGCTGTTTTTT.

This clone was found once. CDR3 DNA: TGCGCCAGCAGCTCGACAGCAACTAATGAAAAACTGTTTTTT. The encoded protein is CASSSTATNEKLFF. The V call is TRBV5-1, the J call TRBJ1-4; D is possibly TRBD1 (5 bases). The CDR3 has 14 residues. With 3 bases removed from V and 0 bases from J, the gap between germline ends came to 6 bases. Germline CDR1 reads SGHRS; CDR2 reads YFSETQ. Supplemented by reference TRBV5-1 and TRBJ1-4, the full variable domain reads KAGVTQTPRYLIKTRGQQVTLSCSPISGHRSVSWYQQTPGQGLQFLFEYFSETQRNKGNFPGRFSGRQFSNSRSEMNVSTLELGDSALYLCASSSTATNEKLFFGSGTQLSVL.

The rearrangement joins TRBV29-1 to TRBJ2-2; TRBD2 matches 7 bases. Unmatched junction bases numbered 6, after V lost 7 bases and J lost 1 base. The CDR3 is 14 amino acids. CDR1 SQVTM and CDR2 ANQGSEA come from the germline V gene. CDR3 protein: CSARTSENTGELFF. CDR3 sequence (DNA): TGCAGCGCGAGAACTAGCGAGAACACCGGGGAGCTGTTTTTT.

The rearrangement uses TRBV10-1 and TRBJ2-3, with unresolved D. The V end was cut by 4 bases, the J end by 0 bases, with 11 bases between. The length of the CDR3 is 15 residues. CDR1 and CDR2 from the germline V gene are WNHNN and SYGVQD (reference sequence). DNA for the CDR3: TGCGCCAGCAGTGTAGCCGTCTCTAGCACAGATACGCAGTATTTT. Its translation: CASSVAVSSTDTQYF.

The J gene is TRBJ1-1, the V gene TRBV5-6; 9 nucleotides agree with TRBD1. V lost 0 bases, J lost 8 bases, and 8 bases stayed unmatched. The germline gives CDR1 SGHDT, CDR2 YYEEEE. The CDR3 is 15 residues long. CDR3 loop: CASSLVVQGAWEAFF. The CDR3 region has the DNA TGTGCCAGCAGCTTGGTTGTACAGGGGGCCTGGGAAGCTTTCTTT.

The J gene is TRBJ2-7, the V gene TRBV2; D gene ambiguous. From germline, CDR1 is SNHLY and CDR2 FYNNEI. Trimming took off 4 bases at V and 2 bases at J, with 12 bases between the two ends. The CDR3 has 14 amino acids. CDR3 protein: CASSGGTPAYEQYF. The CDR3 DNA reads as TGTGCCAGCAGTGGAGGCACACCAGCCTACGAGCAGTACTTC.

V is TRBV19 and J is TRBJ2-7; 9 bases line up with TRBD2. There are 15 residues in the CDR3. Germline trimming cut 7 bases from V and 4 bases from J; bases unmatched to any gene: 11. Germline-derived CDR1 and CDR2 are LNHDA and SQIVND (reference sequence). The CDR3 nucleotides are TGTGCCAGTAAAGGCGGGAGGGCCGGGGAATACGAGCAGTACTTC. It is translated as CASKGGRAGEYEQYF.

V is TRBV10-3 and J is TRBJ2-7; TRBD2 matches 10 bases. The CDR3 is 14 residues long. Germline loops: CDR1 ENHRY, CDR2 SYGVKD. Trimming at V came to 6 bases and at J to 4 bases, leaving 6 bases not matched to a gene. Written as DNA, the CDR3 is TGTGCCATCAGAGGGACTAGCGAGGATTACGAGCAGTACTTC. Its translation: CAIRGTSEDYEQYF.

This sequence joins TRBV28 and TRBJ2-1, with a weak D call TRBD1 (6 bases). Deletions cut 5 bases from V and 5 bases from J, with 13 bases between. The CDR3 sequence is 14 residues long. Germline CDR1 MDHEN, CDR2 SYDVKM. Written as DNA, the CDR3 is TGTGCCAGCAGTGAACAGGGAATCCACAATGAGCAGTTCTTC. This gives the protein CASSEQGIHNEQFF.

The CDR3 spells CATTGPSYEQYF. Written as DNA, the CDR3 is TGTGCCACGACAGGGCCCTCCTACGAGCAGTACTTC. The chain couples TRBV13 to TRBJ2-7, with TRBD1 identical over 7 bases. J lost 0 bases, V lost 10 bases, and 3 bases had no gene match. The CDR3 is 12 amino acids. Germline V lookup: CDR1 PRHDT, CDR2 FYEKMQ (reference sequence).

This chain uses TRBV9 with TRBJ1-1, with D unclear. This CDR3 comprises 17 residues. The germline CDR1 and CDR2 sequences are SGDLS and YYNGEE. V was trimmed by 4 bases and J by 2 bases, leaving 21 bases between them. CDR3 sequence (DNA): TGTGCCAGCAGCCTCACCCGGATTTCGGGGATTAACACTGAAGCTTTCTTT. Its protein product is CASSLTRISGINTEAFF.

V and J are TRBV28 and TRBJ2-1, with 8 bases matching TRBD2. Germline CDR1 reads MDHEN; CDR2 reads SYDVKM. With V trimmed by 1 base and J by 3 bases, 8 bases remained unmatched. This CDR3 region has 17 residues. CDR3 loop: CASSLFLAGAGYNEQFF. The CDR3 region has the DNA TGTGCCAGCAGTTTATTCCTAGCGGGTGCCGGCTACAATGAGCAGTTCTTC. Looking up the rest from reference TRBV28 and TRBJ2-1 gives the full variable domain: DVKVTQSSRYLVKRTGEKVFLECVQDMDHENMFWYRQDPGLGLRLIYFSYDVKMKEKGDIPEGYSVSREKKERFSLILESASTNQTSMYLCASSLFLAGAGYNEQFFGPGTRLTVL.